The entry that follows covers one T cell receptor (beta chain) sequence. As yet, its antigen is unknown. PCR was performed a second time for about 7 to 12 cycles using a sample-barcoded 5' primer and a J-beta primer mix. TCRdb fed the 5' RACE reads into MiXCR, producing one record per CDR3 protein. Altogether 450,000 to 600,000 distinct CDR3 sequences are present, roughly a quarter being singletons, with the ten largest covering approximately 3.6%. The ends were cut back, 5 bases at V and 7 bases at J, with 17 bases in the middle. The CDR3 totals 15 residues. The V gene's germline CDR1 is SEHNR and CDR2 FQNEAQ (reference sequence). Donation came from healthy Caucasian individuals in Russia who were aged about 6 to 95. The sample is drawn from a study of blood T cells in healthy people across ages. Broader study findings: Per million T cells, TCR beta diversity dropped roughly linearly as age increased.

The same data also went into a second study, on T cells of mothers and their children. That investigation notes: There were over 9.5 million TCR beta CDR3 reads from each mother and about 3 million from each child.

The sequence derives from a boy younger than 10 in good health. The chain combines TRBV7-9 with TRBJ2-2, with TRBD2 as a possible D gene (5 bases). Sequenced sample: blood. The DNA for the CDR3 is TGTGCCAGCAGCGAACCCGAGGGAAGCTACGGGGAGCTGTTTTTT. This codes for CASSEPEGSYGELFF.